The rows below give T cell receptor beta chains drawn from one sample of a study of T cell changes during pregnancy in multiple sclerosis. The method was immunoSEQ multiplex PCR; TCRdb's version includes in-frame clones alone and lacks a portion of them. Altogether 90,000 to 150,000 clones are present, approximately 95% being singletons, with the ten largest covering 6.2%. This specimen consisted of peripheral blood, obtained before pregnancy. The receptors shown here come from a female donor with multiple sclerosis, enrolled in a pregnancy study. Each CDR3 is given with its conserved first and last residue. A D gene is named only where the DNA matches it firmly. Where a row states a size, it is once, few, many or the class of an expanded clone; other rows omit it.

d_call	v_call	clone_size	j_call	cdr3_nt	cdr3_aa
.	TRBV9	.	TRBJ2-1	TGTGCCAGCAGCGTACAGGGGTCAGGATACAATGAGCAGTTCTTC	CASSVQGSGYNEQFF
TRBD1	TRBV19	.	TRBJ1-4	TGTGCCAGTAGTTCCCTCCGGGACAGGATAAATGAAAAACTGTTTTTT	CASSSLRDRINEKLFF
.	TRBV6-1	.	TRBJ1-6	TGTGCCAGCAGTCTTCCGAGCTCCTATAATTCACCCCTCCACTTT	CASSLPSSYNSPLHF
TRBD1	TRBV19	.	TRBJ1-5	TGTGCCAGTAGTAGCTCGGGACAGCTTTATAGCAATCAGCCCCAGCATTTT	CASSSSGQLYSNQPQHF
TRBD1	TRBV4-1	.	TRBJ1-2	TGCGCCAGCAGCCAAGCAGACAGGGGGCAAGTTGGCTACACCTTC	CASSQADRGQVGYTF
.	TRBV19	.	TRBJ1-1	TGTGCCAGTAGCGGTCGCAGGCCCATGAACACTGAAGCTTTCTTT	CASSGRRPMNTEAFF
.	TRBV28	.	TRBJ1-2	TGTGCCAGCTACAACGGGTTCTATGGCTACACCTTC	CASYNGFYGYTF
TRBD1	TRBV6-4	.	TRBJ2-2	TGTGCCAGCAGCCAGGGACAGCGGAACACCGGGGAGCTGTTTTTT	CASSQGQRNTGELFF
TRBD1	TRBV7-9	.	TRBJ2-5	TGTGCCAGCAGCCGCTCCAGGGGGCTGGGAGAGACCCAGTACTTC	CASSRSRGLGETQYF
TRBD2	TRBV2	.	TRBJ2-4	TGTGCCAGCTTACCGGGACTAGCGGGAGGCATTCAGTACTTC	CASLPGLAGGIQYF
.	TRBV30	.	TRBJ1-2	TGTGCCTGGATATCCGACTGGAGGGGAAGGGGCTACACCTTC	CAWISDWRGRGYTF
.	TRBV5-5	.	TRBJ1-4	TGTGCCAGCAGCGTACCAGGGGTGCCTAATGAAAAACTGTTTTTT	CASSVPGVPNEKLFF
.	TRBV6-4	.	TRBJ2-7	TGTGCCAGCAGTGACTCATGGACAGTCTACGAGCAGTACTTC	CASSDSWTVYEQYF
.	TRBV27	.	TRBJ1-1	TGTGCCAGCAGTGCCCGGTTGAACACTGAAGCTTTCTTT	CASSARLNTEAFF
TRBD1	TRBV27	.	TRBJ1-3	TGTGCCAGCAGTGTGGACAGGGGGCCTGGAAACACCATATATTTT	CASSVDRGPGNTIYF
.	TRBV7-9	.	TRBJ2-5	TGTGCCAGCAGCCTCGCGGGCTCTGTGACCCAGTACTTC	CASSLAGSVTQYF
.	TRBV2	.	TRBJ2-3	TGTGCCAGCGTGGCTAGCGGCACAGATACGCAGTATTTT	CASVASGTDTQYF
.	TRBV27	.	TRBJ2-1	TGTGCCAGCAGTTCGGGGGACCCAAGTCCGGGACCCCCCTACAATGAGCAGTTCTTC	CASSSGDPSPGPPYNEQFF
.	TRBV5-1	.	TRBJ1-1	TGCGCCAGCAGCCTACAGGGTTGGGACACTGAAGCTTTCTTT	CASSLQGWDTEAFF
TRBD2	TRBV11-3	.	TRBJ2-1	TGTGCCAGCAGCTGGGGGACTAGCGGGAGCTCCTACAATGAGCAGTTCTTC	CASSWGTSGSSYNEQFF
.	TRBV18	.	TRBJ1-2	TGTGCCAGCTCACCACCGCCAGGGGCCCGTAACTATGGCTACACCTTC	CASSPPPGARNYGYTF
.	TRBV9	.	TRBJ2-1	TGTGCCAGCAGCGTAGCTTTGGTGGCGGGAACCTCCCCCTACAATGAGCAGTTCTTC	CASSVALVAGTSPYNEQFF
.	TRBV5-1	.	TRBJ2-3	TGCGCCAGCAGCTCTACTAGCCCTAAGACAGATACGCAGTATTTT	CASSSTSPKTDTQYF
.	TRBV11-2	.	TRBJ2-1	TGTGCCAGCAGCTTAAGAGGGACTTTCGTCAATGAGCAGTTCTTC	CASSLRGTFVNEQFF
TRBD1	TRBV2	.	TRBJ2-3	TGTGCCAAACAGGCCAGGGGGCGTTCAGATACGCAGTATTTT	CAKQARGRSDTQYF
.	TRBV6-5	.	TRBJ1-4	TGTGCCAGCAGTTACTCCGATCGGAGAGAAAAACTGTTTTTT	CASSYSDRREKLFF
TRBD1	TRBV9	.	TRBJ1-1	TGTGCCAGCAGCTTGACAGGGGGCGCGAACACTGAAGCTTTCTTT	CASSLTGGANTEAFF
.	TRBV9	few	TRBJ2-5	TGTGCCAGCAGCGGGGACACGAGGGGGTCAGAGACCCAGTACTTC	CASSGDTRGSETQYF
.	TRBV9	.	TRBJ2-3	TGTGCCAGCAGCGCCAAGACTAGCACAGATACGCAGTATTTT	CASSAKTSTDTQYF
TRBD1	TRBV7-6	.	TRBJ2-5	TGTGCCAGCAGCTTAGGAACGGGACAGGTCACAGAGACCCAGTACTTC	CASSLGTGQVTETQYF
TRBD2	TRBV7-8	.	TRBJ2-1	TGTGCCAGCAGCGAGAGGACTAGCGGGAGAAGGATGGATGAGCAGTTCTTC	CASSERTSGRRMDEQFF
TRBD2	TRBV6-7	.	TRBJ2-7	TGTGCCAGCAGTTACCTTGTAGCGGGAGGTTTCGTCTACGAGCAGTACTTC	CASSYLVAGGFVYEQYF
.	TRBV7-7	.	TRBJ2-1	TGTGCCAGCAGCCCGAGTGAGGTGCTCTCCTATGAGCAGTTCTTC	CASSPSEVLSYEQFF
.	TRBV2	.	TRBJ1-1	TGTGCCAGCAGCGAGACTACAGGGTACACTGAAGCTTTCTTT	CASSETTGYTEAFF
TRBD2	TRBV6-4	.	TRBJ2-3	TGTGCCAGCAGTGCCCTAGCGGGGTCCACAGATACGCAGTATTTT	CASSALAGSTDTQYF
.	TRBV5-1	.	TRBJ1-1	TGCGCCAGCAGCTTGGAACAGAACACTGAAGCTTTCTTT	CASSLEQNTEAFF
.	TRBV6-6	.	TRBJ1-1	TGTGCCAGCAGGCCGGGGGACACTGAAGCTTTCTTT	CASRPGDTEAFF
TRBD1	TRBV19	.	TRBJ1-1	TGTGCCAGTAGTATTTCACCAGGGGGCATGAACACTGAAGCTTTCTTT	CASSISPGGMNTEAFF
TRBD2	TRBV6-4	.	TRBJ2-1	TGTGCCAGCAGTACTCTAGCGGGGGCGTCCTACAATGAGCAGTTCTTC	CASSTLAGASYNEQFF
TRBD1	TRBV10-3	.	TRBJ1-4	TGTGCCATCAGTGATTCCGGGACAGGGGCTGAAAAACTGTTTTTT	CAISDSGTGAEKLFF
TRBD2	TRBV11-2	.	TRBJ2-1	TGTGCCAGCAGCTTAGCGGGAGGGCCAGGTGAGCAGTTCTTC	CASSLAGGPGEQFF
TRBD2	TRBV9	.	TRBJ2-3	TGTGCCAGCAGCCCTCTACTAGCGGGGCGCGATACGCAGTATTTT	CASSPLLAGRDTQYF
TRBD1	TRBV15	.	TRBJ1-2	TGTGCCACCAGCAGAGGGGGACAGGGTGCCTATGGCTACACCTTC	CATSRGGQGAYGYTF
.	TRBV6-5	.	TRBJ1-5	TGTGCCAGCAGAGGGGTGGGAGGTAGCAATCAGCCCCAGCATTTT	CASRGVGGSNQPQHF
TRBD1	TRBV15	.	TRBJ2-1	TGTGCCACCAGCAGTGGGACAGGGATTTACAATGAGCAGTTCTTC	CATSSGTGIYNEQFF
.	TRBV5-6	once	TRBJ1-6	TGTGCCAGCAGCCGGGACAAGGAGAGCTCCTATAATTCACCCCTCCACTTT	CASSRDKESSYNSPLHF
TRBD2	TRBV5-4	.	TRBJ2-5	TGTGCCAGCAGCTTCGGGCGGGAGATCCAAGAGACCCAGTACTTC	CASSFGREIQETQYF
.	TRBV30	.	TRBJ1-2	TGTGCCTGGAGTATTTGGGTGCGACGGAGAGAGGACTCTGGCTACACCTTC	CAWSIWVRRREDSGYTF
.	TRBV19	once	TRBJ1-2	TGTGCCAGTAGTCTCCAGGGAAACTATGGCTACACCTTC	CASSLQGNYGYTF
.	TRBV7-9	.	TRBJ2-1	TGTGCCAGCGCCGACGGAGGGAGAGGGATGAGCTCCTACAATGAGCAGTTCTTC	CASADGGRGMSSYNEQFF
.	TRBV6-5	.	TRBJ1-6	TGTGCCAGCAGCGGAGGTACGGGCGTTACACCCCTCCACTTT	CASSGGTGVTPLHF
.	TRBV7-7	.	TRBJ2-1	TGTGCCAGCAGCTCCTATACCGACAATGAGCAGTTCTTC	CASSSYTDNEQFF
TRBD1	TRBV28	.	TRBJ1-5	TGTGCCACCACCACAGGGGGCCTTAGCAATCAGCCCCAGCATTTT	CATTTGGLSNQPQHF
TRBD1	TRBV6-1	.	TRBJ1-1	TGTGCCAGCAGCCGACAGGGGACTGAAGCTTTCTTT	CASSRQGTEAFF
TRBD1	TRBV5-6	.	TRBJ1-5	TGTGCCAGCAGCTCTACAGGACAGGGTAGCAATCAGCCCCAGCATTTT	CASSSTGQGSNQPQHF
TRBD1	TRBV7-2	.	TRBJ1-1	TGTGCCAGCAGCTTAGCGGGTCCGGGACAGGTGAACACTGAAGCTTTCTTT	CASSLAGPGQVNTEAFF
.	TRBV18	.	TRBJ1-3	TGTGCCAGCTCACCAAGGCGGGGGGCGGACTCTGGAAACACCATATATTTT	CASSPRRGADSGNTIYF